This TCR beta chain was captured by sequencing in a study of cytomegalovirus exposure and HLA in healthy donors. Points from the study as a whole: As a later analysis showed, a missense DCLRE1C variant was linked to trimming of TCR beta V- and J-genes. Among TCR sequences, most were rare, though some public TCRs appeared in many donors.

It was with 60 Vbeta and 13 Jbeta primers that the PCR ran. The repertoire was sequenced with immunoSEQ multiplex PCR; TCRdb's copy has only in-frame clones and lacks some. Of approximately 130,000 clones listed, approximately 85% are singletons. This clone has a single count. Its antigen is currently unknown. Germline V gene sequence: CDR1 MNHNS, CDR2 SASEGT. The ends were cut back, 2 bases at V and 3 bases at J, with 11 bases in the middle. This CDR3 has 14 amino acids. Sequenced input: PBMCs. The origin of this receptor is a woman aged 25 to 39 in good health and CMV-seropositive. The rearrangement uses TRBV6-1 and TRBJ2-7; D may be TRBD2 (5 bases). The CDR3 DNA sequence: TGTGCCAGCAGTGAAAGGGAGAGCGACTACGAGCAGTACTTC. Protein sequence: CASSERESDYEQYF.